This is a list of T cell receptor beta chains from one sample in a study of metastatic and nonmetastatic thyroid tumors. Using MiXCR, TCRdb re-called clones from the PCR reads. The table lists around 20,000 clones, about a quarter of them singletons. The sample comprised blood. The source is a female donor with papillary thyroid cancer or a benign thyroid nodule (not recorded which). Some clones in this sample may be carry-over from other donors' samples. The CDR3 runs from the conserved cysteine through the conserved F or W. The order of the fields is D gene, J gene, V gene, clone size, CDR3 DNA, CDR3 protein. D genes are given only for firm matches. For some rows the clone size is stated as once, few or many, or as a class when expanded; others skip it.

>.|TRBJ1-5|TRBV28|few
TGTGCCTCGCGGCCGTTTCCCAATCAGCCCCAGCATTTT
CASRPFPNQPQHF
>.|TRBJ2-3|TRBV11-1|.
TGTGCCAGCAGCGGGTTCAGTACTAGCAGTCCAGATACGCAGTATTTT
CASSGFSTSSPDTQYF
>TRBD2|TRBJ2-3|TRBV12-3/TRBV12-4|.
TGTGCCATCATGGAACTGGCCGGGGGGTCTACGCAGTATTTT
CAIMELAGGSTQYF
>.|TRBJ1-6|TRBV20-1|.
TGCAGTGCTAGAGATCCTGGCTCCTATAATTCACCCCTCCACTTT
CSARDPGSYNSPLHF
>TRBD2|TRBJ2-1|TRBV10-1|few
TGCGCCAGCAACCGGGGGACTAGCGGGAGTAATGAGCAGTTCTTC
CASNRGTSGSNEQFF
>.|TRBJ1-4|TRBV4-1|.
TGCGCCAGCAGCCCTCCGGCGGGGAGTACCAGAGAAAAACTGTTTTTT
CASSPPAGSTREKLFF
>.|TRBJ1-4|TRBV7-9|many
TGTGCCAGCAGCTTAGATGAAGAAAAACTGTTTTTT
CASSLDEEKLFF
>.|TRBJ2-3|TRBV7-2|many
TGTGCCAGCAGCTTATACGCTATAGTAGATACGCAGTATTTT
CASSLYAIVDTQYF
>.|TRBJ2-2|TRBV19|many
TGTGCCAGTATCCCAATCGAAAGGTTGGGAACCGGGGAGCTGTTTTTT
CASIPIERLGTGELFF
>.|TRBJ1-2|TRBV2|.
TGTGCCAGCAGTGTTGAGGGTCGCAGCTATGGCTACACCTTC
CASSVEGRSYGYTF
>TRBD1|TRBJ1-5|TRBV6-1|.
TGTGCCAGCAGAGACTACAGGGGCATCAATCAGCCCCAGCATTTT
CASRDYRGINQPQHF
>.|TRBJ2-1|TRBV2|few
TGTGCCAGCAGGCAAATCGATGAGCAGTTCTTC
CASRQIDEQFF
>TRBD1|TRBJ1-2|TRBV20-1|many
TGCAGTGCTATTGACAGGGTTAGCTATGGCTACACCTTC
CSAIDRVSYGYTF
>TRBD2|TRBJ2-3|TRBV6-2/TRBV6-3|many
TGTGCCAGCAGTTACACCGGACAGAACCCTTCCCGGGAGGGCCTGTATACGCAGTATTTT
CASSYTGQNPSREGLYTQYF
>TRBD2|TRBJ2-1|TRBV5-4|many
TGTGCCAGCAGCTTTCAACTAGCGGAGTACAATGAGCAGTTCTTC
CASSFQLAEYNEQFF
>.|TRBJ1-5|TRBV6-2/TRBV6-3|few
TGTGCCAGCACCCAATGGGACGCCCGACACGGATGGAATCAGCCCCAGCATTTT
CASTQWDARHGWNQPQHF
>.|TRBJ1-5|TRBV19|many
TGTGCCAGTAGTATAGGAGGTAGCGGTAGCAATCAGCCCCAGCATTTT
CASSIGGSGSNQPQHF
>.|TRBJ1-2|TRBV7-2|.
TGTGCCAACAGCTGGGACTCGACCTATGGCTACACCTTC
CANSWDSTYGYTF
>.|TRBJ2-7|TRBV9|.
TGTGCCAGCAGCGTAGGACTGGCCTCCTACGAGCAGTACTTC
CASSVGLASYEQYF
>.|TRBJ1-5|TRBV12-5|.
TGTGCTAGTTCCCAGTCACCTCCCAGCAATCAGCCCCAGCATTTT
CASSQSPPSNQPQHF
>.|TRBJ1-2|TRBV20-1|once
TGCAGTGCTAGAGATAGGGAAAGTTCACACTATTGCTACACCTTC
CSARDRESSHYCYTF
>.|TRBJ1-2|TRBV19|few
TGTGCCAGTAGTATCGAGCCAACCCTCTCTGGCTACACCTTC
CASSIEPTLSGYTF
>TRBD1|TRBJ1-6|TRBV20-1|.
TGCAGTGCTATAGATATGGGAGGGGGCGATAATTCACCCCTTCACTTT
CSAIDMGGGDNSPLHF
>.|TRBJ1-5|TRBV2|few
TGTGCCAGCAGCACACAGGGATCGGGTAAGACCCAGCATTTT
CASSTQGSGKTQHF
>.|TRBJ2-7|TRBV27|.
TGTGCCAGCAGTTTATCGGGGGGGCCCTACGAGCAGTACTTC
CASSLSGGPYEQYF
>.|TRBJ2-6|TRBV14|.
TGTGCCAGCAGCCAAGTCCGCCATTTC
CASSQVRHF
>.|TRBJ2-1|TRBV19|many
TGTGCCAGTAGTATAGACGAGGTTAGCCCCTACAATGAGCAGTTCTTC
CASSIDEVSPYNEQFF
>TRBD2|TRBJ2-2|TRBV3-1|many
TGTGCCAGCAGCCAAGTTCTTATAGCGGGAGGGTCGAACACCGGGGAGCTGTTTTTT
CASSQVLIAGGSNTGELFF
>TRBD1|TRBJ1-2|TRBV27|.
TGTGCCATCAGACAGGGGGCTTTGGGCTACACCTTC
CAIRQGALGYTF
>.|TRBJ2-3|TRBV11-3|.
TGTGCCAGCAGCCCTAGAGGGACAGATACGCAGTATTTT
CASSPRGTDTQYF
>.|TRBJ2-1|TRBV6-2/TRBV6-3|few
TGTGCCAGCAGTTACTCCGCGGGACTTTCTTACAATGAGCAGTTCTTC
CASSYSAGLSYNEQFF
>.|TRBJ2-2|TRBV11-3|.
TGTGCCAGCAGCTTACGCGGGAACACCGGGGAGCTGTTTTTT
CASSLRGNTGELFF
>TRBD1|TRBJ2-7|TRBV15|few
TGTGCCACCAGCAGACCGGGACAGGGGATGGGTGAGCAGTACTTC
CATSRPGQGMGEQYF
>.|TRBJ1-1|TRBV10-2|.
TGCGCCAGCAGCTTACAGATGAACACTGAAGCTTTCTTT
CASSLQMNTEAFF
>.|TRBJ1-2|TRBV4-1|once
TGCGCCAGCAGCCAAGATTGGGGGGGTGCATGGGGCTACACCTTC
CASSQDWGGAWGYTF
>.|TRBJ2-3|TRBV24-1|.
TGTGCCACCATTGATCCCTCAGGGGATCGGGCAGATACGCAGTATTTT
CATIDPSGDRADTQYF
>.|TRBJ2-3|TRBV3-1|many
TGTGCCAGCAGCCATGCTCAGTTAGCGGAGCGCCCCACAGATACGCAGTATTTT
CASSHAQLAERPTDTQYF
>.|TRBJ2-5|TRBV12-3/TRBV12-4|.
TGTGCCAGCAGACTTCAGGGGGGCCAAGAGACCCAGTACTTC
CASRLQGGQETQYF
>TRBD1|TRBJ2-7|TRBV6-1|few
TGTGCCAGCAAACGACAGGGAAACTCCTACGAGCAGTACTTC
CASKRQGNSYEQYF
>.|TRBJ2-6|TRBV30|.
TGTGCCTTGAGTGTTCTAGGGGATGGGGCCAACGTCCTTACTTTC
CALSVLGDGANVLTF
>.|TRBJ2-5|TRBV27|.
TGTGCCAGCAGTCCTAGGACTATTCAGGAGACCCAGTACTTC
CASSPRTIQETQYF
>TRBD1|TRBJ1-5|TRBV28|medium-sized
TGTGCCAGCAGTCTGACCGGGACAGGGGGTGTTCAGCCCCAGCATTTT
CASSLTGTGGVQPQHF
>TRBD1|TRBJ2-7|TRBV13|.
TGTGCCAGCAGCTTAACAGGGGAGAACGAGCAGTACTTC
CASSLTGENEQYF
>TRBD1|TRBJ1-2|TRBV30|.
TGTGCCGGGGAGGGGGCACGGGGCTATGGCTACACCTTC
CAGEGARGYGYTF
>.|TRBJ1-1|TRBV28|few
TGTGCCAGCAGGCCATTTGCCCCCATGAACACTGAAGCTTTCTTT
CASRPFAPMNTEAFF
>.|TRBJ1-1|TRBV6-1|.
TGTGCCAGCAGTGATACAGGGTTGTCCCACACTGAAGCTTTCTTT
CASSDTGLSHTEAFF
>.|TRBJ2-2|TRBV7-2|.
TGTGCCAGCAGCTTAGGATCTGGCACCGGGGAGCTGTTTTTT
CASSLGSGTGELFF
>TRBD2|TRBJ2-1|TRBV20-1|.
TGCAGTGCTAGAGTTGCGGGGGGACTAGCGGGAGCCAATGAGCAGTTCTTC
CSARVAGGLAGANEQFF
>TRBD2|TRBJ2-1|TRBV11-3|many
TGTGCCAGCAGCTTAGGACTAGCGCTGGGTAATGAGCAGTTCTTC
CASSLGLALGNEQFF
>.|TRBJ1-1|TRBV6-1|.
TGTGCCAGCAGTCAAAGTACAGCCATTAACACTGAAGCTTTCTTT
CASSQSTAINTEAFF